What follows is one T cell receptor (beta chain) and its context. Its antigen is not identified. The CDR3 end lies 3 residues beyond the end of the read and is filled in from the germline J gene. The entry originates in a study of Tregs in tolerant kidney transplant recipients. Findings and limits, study-wide: The small number of patients limits these findings pending further validation. This study did not directly address biological reproducibility. Tolerant patients' donor-specific Tregs expanded beyond overall Tregs, suggesting antigen-driven growth. Changing PCR primers prevented nucleotide comparison between some patients' samples.

Germline V CDR1 and CDR2: DFQATT, SNEGSKA (reference sequence). This CDR3 contains 12 residues. Only in-frame clones appear in the TCRdb table, and some are missing; sequencing was by immunoSEQ multiplex PCR. The listing records about 30,000 clones. The receptor comes from a human donor who received a combined kidney and bone marrow transplant. V is TRBV20-1 and J is TRBJ1-4, with 10 bases fitting TRBD1. The material sequenced was CD8+ T cells from blood, taken before the transplant. CDR3 bases read: TGCAGGCGGGACAGGGGACCGGAAAAA. Encoded protein: CRRDRGPEK. The whole CDR3 sequence reads CRRDRGPEKLFF.